The clone carrying this TCR beta chain has just one count. This entry comes from a study of blood T cell repertoires in COVID-19. Study as a whole: From T cells, B-cell-depleted T cells, or PBMCs came the material, which was cDNA or gDNA.

The CDR3 is 15 amino acids. V gave up 4 bases and J gave up 8 bases; unmatched junction bases: 11. Germline values: CDR1 SGHVS, CDR2 FQNEAQ. In the study's own analysis: Using reference gene primer amplification, nucleated cell counts were estimated. The data were produced by immunoSEQ multiplex PCR, yet TCRdb's version contains in-frame clones alone and is incomplete. V and J calls and clone size are those listed in that table; D and trimming were worked out from the DNA. In the table there are 110,000 to 150,000 clones, roughly three quarters of which are singletons. The clonotype was recovered from an older woman with acute or convalescent COVID-19. The chain recombines TRBV7-8 with TRBJ2-1, with 7 bases fitting TRBD2. The sequenced material came from peripheral blood. This CDR3 reads CASSWGNQRGDEQFF. The CDR3 DNA sequence: TGTGCCAGCAGCTGGGGGAATCAACGGGGGGATGAGCAGTTCTTC.